This T cell receptor (beta chain) was recorded in a study of blood T cell repertoires in COVID-19. Study-wide context: Material from acute and convalescent COVID-19 was sourced from the United States, Italy and Spain. T cells, B-cell-depleted T cells, or PBMCs supplied cDNA or gDNA.

Original methodology: Amplification of reference gene primers was used by the study to estimate nucleated cell counts. Assay used: immunoSEQ multiplex PCR; TCRdb lists only in-frame clones, some missing. V and J calls and clone size come straight from that table; D and trimming were deduced from the DNA. In the table there are roughly 90,000 clones, roughly 88% of which are singletons. V lost 0 bases and J 8 bases, leaving 11 bases between the germline ends. This CDR3 is 13 amino acids long. The germline CDR1 and CDR2 sequences are SGHNT and YYREEE (reference sequence). During active infection, Seattle patients enrolled and were then monitored through disease.

This TCR was sampled from a woman of 80 years or more with COVID-19, enrolled during active disease. Sequences were obtained from peripheral blood. The chain combines TRBV5-4 with TRBJ1-2, with D possibly TRBD1 on 6 matching bases. The CDR3 protein is CASSLDTGRGYTF. DNA of the CDR3: TGTGCCAGCAGCTTGGATACAGGGCGCGGCTACACCTTC.